This entry lists 8 T cell receptor beta chains sequenced from one sample in a study of T-cell memory formation after mild COVID-19. TCRdb used MiXCR to reprocess the 5' RACE reads, holding one entry per CDR3 protein. The sample records 450,000 to 700,000 distinct CDR3 sequences, under 20% being singletons. The sample taken for sequencing was PBMCs or a T cell subset sorted from them (not recorded which). These receptors were taken from an adult woman who had mild COVID-19 (a few samples of this study predate the infection). Cell type and time point are not known.

This clonotype turned up a few times. The genes are TRBV5-1 and TRBJ1-4; D is possibly TRBD1 (5 bases). V lost 2 bases, J lost 4 bases, and 12 bases lay in between. Germline CDR1 is SGHRS and CDR2 is YFSETQ. CDR3 length equals 15 residues. The CDR3 sequence: CASSLWTQSNEKLFF. The CDR3 region has the DNA TGCGCCAGCAGCTTATGGACACAGAGTAATGAAAAACTGTTTTTT.

The V and J genes are TRBV29-1 and TRBJ2-7; TRBD1 matches 9 bases. The V gene's germline CDR1 is SQVTM and CDR2 ANQGSEA. V trimming: 7 bases; J trimming: 6 bases; junction bases outside the gene matches: 13. CDR3 length equals 14 residues. The CDR3 DNA sequence: TGCAGCGCTGGGACAGGGAGAGGAGTCCGCGAGCAGTACTTC. Translated: CSAGTGRGVREQYF.

This clonotype was observed a few times. DNA for the CDR3: TGTGCCAGCAGTCCGGATTCAACTAATGAAAAACTGTTTTTT. Amino acid sequence: CASSPDSTNEKLFF. V is TRBV6-5 and J is TRBJ1-4; D remains unclear. Trimming removed 5 bases from V and 0 bases from J, with 7 bases in between. CDR3 length: 14 residues. The germline CDR1 and CDR2 sequences are MNHEY and SVGAGI.

This chain uses TRBV27 with TRBJ1-1; possible D gene TRBD1, 6 bases. With 5 bases removed from V and 3 bases from J, the gap between germline ends came to 10 bases. CDR1 and CDR2 from the germline V gene are MNHEY and SMNVEV (reference sequence). The CDR3 length is 13 residues. The CDR3 here is CASSGPGDTEAFF. CDR3 nucleotide sequence: TGTGCCAGCAGTGGCCCAGGGGACACTGAAGCTTTCTTT.

This clonotype was seen a handful of times. The CDR3 spells CASSQGEVYGYTF. For the CDR3, the DNA is TGTGCCAGCAGCCAGGGGGAGGTCTATGGCTACACCTTC. This chain connects TRBV12-3 or TRBV12-4 to TRBJ1-2; 7 nucleotides agree with TRBD1. The CDR3 runs 13 residues. The junction had 5 bases not matched to a gene; V was cut back by 6 bases and J by 4 bases.

This clonotype was found a few times. The chain employs TRBV7-2 and TRBJ2-7; 8 bases agree with TRBD2. The CDR3 covers 15 residues. Per germline, CDR1 SGHTA and CDR2 FQGNSA. V lost 4 bases, J lost 6 bases, and 11 bases stayed unmatched. The CDR3 sequence is CASSSRGAGAGEQYF. The CDR3 DNA reads as TGTGCCAGCAGCTCTCGTGGAGCGGGAGCTGGCGAGCAGTACTTC.

The sample holds a few counts of this clonotype. The J gene is TRBJ2-3, the V gene TRBV6-5, with 9 bases fitting TRBD1. CDR1 and CDR2 (germline): MNHEY, SVGAGI. The CDR3 contains 16 residues. The ends lost 5 bases at V and 3 bases at J; junction bases unmatched: 9. CDR3 sequence reads: CASSPTLTGGTDTQYF. Here the CDR3 DNA reads TGTGCCAGCAGTCCAACCCTGACAGGGGGGACAGATACGCAGTATTTT.

In its sample, this clonotype was seen a few times. V gene TRBV7-2 combines with J gene TRBJ2-3; D gene unclear. Looked up from germline, CDR1 is SGHTA and CDR2 is FQGNSA. The V end lost 5 bases, the J end lost 3 bases, and 9 bases lay between the germline ends. The CDR3 is made up of 13 amino acids. This CDR3 is CASSRSATDTQYF. Written as DNA, the CDR3 is TGTGCCAGCAGCCGCAGTGCTACAGATACGCAGTATTTT.